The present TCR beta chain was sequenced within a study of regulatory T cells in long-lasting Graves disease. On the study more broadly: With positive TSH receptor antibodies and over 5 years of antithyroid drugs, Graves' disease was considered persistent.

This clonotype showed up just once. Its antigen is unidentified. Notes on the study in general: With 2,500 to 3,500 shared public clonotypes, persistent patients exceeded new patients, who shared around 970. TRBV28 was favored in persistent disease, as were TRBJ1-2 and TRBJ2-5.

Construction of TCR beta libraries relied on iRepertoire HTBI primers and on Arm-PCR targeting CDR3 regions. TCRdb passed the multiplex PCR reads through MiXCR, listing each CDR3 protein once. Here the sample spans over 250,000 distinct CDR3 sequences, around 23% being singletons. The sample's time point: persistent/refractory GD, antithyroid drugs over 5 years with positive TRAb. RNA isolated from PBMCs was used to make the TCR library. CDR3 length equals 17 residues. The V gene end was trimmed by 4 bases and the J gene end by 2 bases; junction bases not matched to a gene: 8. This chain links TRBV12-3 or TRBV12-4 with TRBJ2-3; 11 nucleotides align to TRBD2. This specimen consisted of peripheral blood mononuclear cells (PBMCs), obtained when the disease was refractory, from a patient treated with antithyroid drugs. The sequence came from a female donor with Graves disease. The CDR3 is CASSSTQTSGNTDTQYF. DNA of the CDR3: TGTGCCAGCAGTTCAACCCAGACTAGCGGGAACACAGATACGCAGTATTTT.